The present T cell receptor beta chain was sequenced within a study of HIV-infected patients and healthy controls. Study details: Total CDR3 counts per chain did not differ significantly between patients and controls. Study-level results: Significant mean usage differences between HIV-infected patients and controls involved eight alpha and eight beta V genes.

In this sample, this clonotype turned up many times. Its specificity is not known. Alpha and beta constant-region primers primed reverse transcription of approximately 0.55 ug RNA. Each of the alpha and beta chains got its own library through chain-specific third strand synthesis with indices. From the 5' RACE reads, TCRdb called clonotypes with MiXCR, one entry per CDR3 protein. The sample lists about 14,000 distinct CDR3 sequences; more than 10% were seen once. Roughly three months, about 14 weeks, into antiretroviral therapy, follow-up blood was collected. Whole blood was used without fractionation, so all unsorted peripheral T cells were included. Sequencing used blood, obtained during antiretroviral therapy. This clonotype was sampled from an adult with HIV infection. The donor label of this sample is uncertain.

CDR3 sequence: CASSIGRANYGYTF. The CDR3 nucleotides read TGTGCCAGTAGTATCGGCAGGGCGAACTATGGCTACACCTTC. The chain employs TRBV19 and TRBJ1-2; the D gene is possibly TRBD1 (5 bases). Germline V gives CDR1 LNHDA, CDR2 SQIVND (reference sequence). V was shortened by 3 bases and J by 2 bases, with 10 bases between the two germline ends. This CDR3 is 14 amino acids long.